This entry is about one TCR beta chain. The data were produced by immunoSEQ multiplex PCR, yet TCRdb's version contains in-frame clones alone and is incomplete. The repertoire holds a few hundred thousand clones, with about 90% as singletons. The data were taken from a study of Ad26.COV2.S vaccination and SARS-CoV-2 variants. The CDR3 runs 18 residues. CDR1 and CDR2 from the germline V gene are SGHVS and FQNEAQ. V lost 0 bases and J lost 0, with 14 bases in between. Treatment: over 15 received Ad26.COV2.S at low or high dose, single or two shots; about 5 received placebo; per-sample allocation not given. The samples were gathered on day 63 after the first injection of vaccine or placebo.

This TCR came from a person between 18 and 59 years old who received the Ad26.COV2.S COVID-19 vaccine or a placebo. The genes are TRBV7-8 and TRBJ2-2, with D uncertain. Here the sequenced sample was peripheral blood, taken in a trial of Ad26.COV2.S vaccine versus placebo. This CDR3 is CASSLAPDGTANTGELFF. CDR3 sequence (DNA): TGTGCCAGCAGCTTAGCCCCCGACGGCACAGCGAACACCGGGGAGCTGTTTTTT.